This T cell receptor (beta chain) was sequenced in a study of blood T cell repertoires in COVID-19. Study background: PBMCs, B-cell-depleted T cells, or T cells were the source of the cDNA or gDNA that made up the material.

This clone was observed a single time. In the original analysis: How many nucleated cells were present was estimated from reference gene primer amplification. Produced via immunoSEQ multiplex PCR; TCRdb's table is partial and in-frame only. Clone size and V and J calls were adopted from that table, with D and trimming inferred from the DNA. Here the sample spans about 68,000 clones, 80% to 95% being singletons. The V gene end was trimmed by 8 bases and the J gene end by 3 bases; junction bases not matched to a gene: 4. Germline V lookup: CDR1 LNHDA, CDR2 SQIVND (reference sequence). The CDR3 is made up of 14 amino acids.

The source is a human donor in a cohort sampled during active COVID-19. Sequenced sample: peripheral blood. The chain couples TRBV19 to TRBJ1-1; 12 nucleotides match TRBD1. The CDR3 nucleotides are TGTGCCAGTGCCCGGGACAGGGGGCACACTGAAGCTTTCTTT. It specifies CASARDRGHTEAFF.